The T cell receptor beta chain described here comes from a study of T cell clonality in common variable immunodeficiency. Study observations and caveats: Repertoire-complication correlations in CVID were limited by patient heterogeneity. Fewer deletions and N-nucleotide insertions were reportedly seen in common variable immunodeficiency TCR beta sequences.

For at least one year, all CVID subjects received replacement immunoglobulin. This clone is deemed medium-sized (0.01 to 0.1%). Antigen unknown. The CDR3 end lies 3 residues beyond the end of the read and is filled in from the germline J gene. Data came from immunoSEQ multiplex PCR; TCRdb stores just in-frame clones and leaves some out. The sample presents about 14,000 clones, none singletons. Germline CDR1 KGHSH, CDR2 LQKENI. V was clipped by 0 bases and J by 7 bases, with 10 bases between them. There are 14 residues in the CDR3. This chain joins TRBV18 and TRBJ2-4, with D perhaps matching TRBD2 (6 bases). The TCR was taken from a human donor with common variable immunodeficiency. The specimen was peripheral blood mononuclear cells. The CDR3 DNA, read in part, is TGTGCCAGCTCACCACCGGCAGGAGGGAACATT. Translating it yields CASSPPAGGNI. The whole CDR3 sequence is CASSPPAGGNIQYF.